The next 3 T cell receptor beta chains were all read from a single sample in a study of blood T cell repertoires in COVID-19. Assay used: immunoSEQ multiplex PCR; TCRdb lists only in-frame clones, some missing. The sample contains tens of thousands of clones, around 90% of which appear only once. Sequenced: peripheral blood. The receptors were sampled from a man between 60 and 75 years old with active COVID-19.

The chain links TRBV27 to TRBJ2-3, with 7 positions matching TRBD1. The CDR3 spans 17 residues. CDR1 and CDR2 (germline): MNHEY, SMNVEV (reference sequence). Trimming at V came to 3 bases and at J to 0 bases, leaving 9 bases not matched to a gene. In nucleotides, the CDR3 is TGTGCCAGCAGTTTCGACAGGGTTAGCTTTAGCACAGATACGCAGTATTTT. Translation gives CASSFDRVSFSTDTQYF.

The J gene is TRBJ1-6, the V gene TRBV11-3, with 7 bases matching TRBD1. Germline assignment: CDR1 SGHNT and CDR2 YENEEA. There are 13 residues in the CDR3. V lost 6 bases and J lost 10; bases outside the gene matches: 6. CDR3 DNA: TGTGCCAGCAGTCAGACAGGGAACTCACCCCTCCACTTT. The encoded protein is CASSQTGNSPLHF.

The chain employs TRBV20-1 and TRBJ1-1; maybe TRBD1 (5 bases). The CDR3 extends over 15 amino acids. Germline CDR1 reads DFQATT; CDR2 reads SNEGSKA (reference sequence). Trimming took off 3 bases at V and 0 bases at J, with 14 bases between the two ends. The CDR3 DNA reads TGCAGTGCTAGTGCCCGAAGGGGCATGAACACTGAAGCTTTCTTT. Protein: CSASARRGMNTEAFF.